This T cell receptor (beta chain) is drawn from a study of long-term antiretroviral therapy in people with HIV. Whole-study findings and limits: Before ART, certain clones expanded, and these dominated the repertoire at all time points.

CDR3 length equals 15 residues. With 2 bases removed from V and 3 bases from J, the gap between germline ends came to 11 bases. CDR1 and CDR2 from the germline V gene are MNHNY and SVGAGI (reference sequence). They ran version v3.0 of the immunoSEQ assay at survey level. The assay was immunoSEQ multiplex PCR, and TCRdb's table has in-frame clones only and misses some. The table records about 14,000 clones, roughly 82% of them present only once. Each specimen consisted of roughly 0.9-10 million cryopreserved PBMC prior to extraction of DNA. Only one count was recorded for this clone. Antigen unknown. The gene calls are TRBV6-6 and TRBJ2-1; a possible D gene is TRBD2 (6 bases). Sequencing used unsorted PBMCs, obtained 1.8 years before starting antiretroviral therapy. This sequence originates from a woman aged 40 to 50 with HIV. CDR3 nucleotide sequence: TGTGCCAGCAGTTACCCACTAGCCGGCTACAATGAGCAGTTCTTC. This sequence encodes CASSYPLAGYNEQFF.